The present T cell receptor (beta chain) was sequenced within a study of T cells in Graves' hyperthyroidism and ophthalmopathy. This clonotype was counted once. Antigen specificity is unknown. A single base separates this from a much larger clone, so it may be a read error. Study observations and caveats: Ophthalmopathy and stable hyperthyroidism were separated by a 13 V-J model. Blood also showed most of the thyroid clonotypes that were expanded above 0.001. In validation, the model predicted ophthalmopathy. These predictions came a median approximately 5.9 months before onset.

TCR beta CDR3 regions were amplified from RNA transcripts. Researchers ran a first-round RT-PCR on the TCR CDR3 using the HTBI primer set. Each CDR3 protein is one row after TCRdb ran MiXCR on the multiplex PCR reads. The sample lists some 440,000 distinct CDR3 sequences, around a sixth occurring once. In making diagnoses, clinical symptoms, serum thyroxine and TRAb, thyroid ultrasound and orbital computed tomography were all used. This CDR3 has 14 residues. Germline lookup yields CDR1 SGHVS and CDR2 FNYEAQ. V lost 4 bases, J lost 0 bases, and 10 bases lay in between. This TCR came from a woman between 18 and 30 years old with Graves' hyperthyroidism. Sequences were obtained from blood. This chain connects TRBV7-6 to TRBJ2-7; no clear D. CDR3 sequence: CASSSGLGSYEQYF. In DNA form, the CDR3 reads TGTGCCAGCAGCTCAGGTCTGGGCTCCTACGAGCAGTACTTC.